Listed below are T cell receptor beta chains from one sample, sequenced in a study of cytomegalovirus exposure and HLA in healthy donors. Assay used: immunoSEQ multiplex PCR; TCRdb lists only in-frame clones, some missing. The repertoire holds tens of thousands of clones, about 64% seen once, with around 12% in the top ten. Sequencing was performed on PBMCs. These receptors came from a man aged 55-75 years in good health and CMV-seropositive. Each CDR3 is given with its conserved first and last residue. Fields, in order: V gene, D gene, clone size, J gene, CDR3 protein, CDR3 DNA. A D gene is named only where the DNA matches it firmly. Clone size is stated in some rows and not others, as once, few, many or a class when expanded.

>TRBV27|TRBD2|NA|TRBJ2-1
CASSPSSSGNNEQFF
TGTGCCAGCAGTCCGTCTTCTAGCGGGAACAATGAGCAGTTCTTC
>TRBV11-2|TRBD2|NA|TRBJ2-1
CASSLGRGRWERSYNEQFF
TGTGCCAGCAGCTTGGGGAGGGGTCGGTGGGAGAGGTCCTACAATGAGCAGTTCTTC
>TRBV9|NA|few|TRBJ2-1
CASSVEIWVENSEQFF
TGTGCCAGCAGCGTAGAGATCTGGGTAGAGAACAGTGAGCAGTTCTTC
>TRBV5-4|TRBD2|NA|TRBJ2-5
CASSLVAGVLGETQYF
TGTGCCAGCAGCTTGGTAGCGGGAGTGTTGGGAGAGACCCAGTACTTC
>TRBV2|TRBD1|NA|TRBJ1-2
CASSLERRGRSVRNYGYTF
TGTGCCAGCAGCCTCGAACGCAGGGGGCGGTCAGTTAGGAACTATGGCTACACCTTC
>TRBV5-1|NA|NA|TRBJ2-6
CASSVEGYSGANVLTF
TGCGCCAGCAGCGTAGAGGGATACTCTGGGGCCAACGTCCTGACTTTC
>TRBV2|NA|NA|TRBJ1-2
CASSTDILFYGYTF
TGTGCCAGCAGTACAGATATTCTATTCTATGGCTACACCTTC
>TRBV4-2|TRBD2|once|TRBJ2-1
CASSPGLAGGFFEGSYNEQFF
TGTGCCAGCAGCCCGGGACTAGCGGGAGGTTTTTTCGAGGGGTCCTACAATGAGCAGTTCTTC
>TRBV5-1|TRBD1|NA|TRBJ1-1
CASSPQQGKGAFF
TGCGCCAGCAGCCCCCAACAGGGGAAGGGTGCTTTCTTT
>TRBV11-2|NA|NA|TRBJ1-2
CASSLLGAIGYTF
TGTGCCAGCAGCTTACTGGGGGCGATTGGCTACACCTTC
>TRBV15|TRBD1|NA|TRBJ1-5
CATSRDAGGDRGRYQPQHF
TGTGCCACCAGCAGAGATGCAGGGGGGGACAGGGGGCGATATCAGCCCCAGCATTTT
>TRBV14|TRBD2|few|TRBJ2-7
CASSQRLADYEQYF
TGTGCCAGCAGCCAGAGACTAGCAGACTACGAGCAGTACTTC
>TRBV7-9|NA|NA|TRBJ1-2
CASSPTRNHGYTF
TGTGCCAGCAGCCCGACAAGGAACCATGGCTACACCTTC
>TRBV6-4|NA|few|TRBJ2-3
CASSSTAEPTDTQYF
TGTGCCAGCAGTTCTACAGCGGAGCCCACAGATACGCAGTATTTT
>TRBV11-2|TRBD2|NA|TRBJ2-7
CASSLDSGGEGYEQYF
TGTGCCAGCAGCTTAGATTCGGGGGGAGAGGGCTACGAGCAGTACTTC
>TRBV7-9|TRBD1|NA|TRBJ1-1
CASSLDPGQGTEAFF
TGTGCCAGCAGCTTAGATCCAGGACAGGGGACTGAAGCTTTCTTT
>TRBV27|TRBD1|NA|TRBJ2-1
CASKRDRVTVGEQFF
TGTGCCAGCAAAAGGGACAGGGTTACGGTGGGGGAGCAGTTCTTC
>TRBV30|NA|NA|TRBJ1-2
CAWRSRDTTNYGYTF
TGTGCCTGGAGGAGTAGGGACACCACTAACTATGGCTACACCTTC
>TRBV11-2|TRBD2|NA|TRBJ2-3
CASSPLAGGGWDTQYF
TGTGCCAGCAGCCCACTAGCGGGAGGGGGGTGGGATACGCAGTATTTT
>TRBV27|TRBD2|few|TRBJ2-5
CASSPGLAVETQYF
TGTGCCAGCAGTCCGGGACTAGCGGTCGAGACCCAGTACTTC
>TRBV4-2|TRBD2|few|TRBJ2-7
CASSQASGSSYEQYF
TGTGCCAGCAGCCAAGCTAGCGGGAGTTCCTACGAGCAGTACTTC
>TRBV10-3|TRBD2|NA|TRBJ2-3
CAISDSWTSGADTQYF
TGTGCCATCAGTGATTCATGGACTAGCGGGGCAGATACGCAGTATTTT
>TRBV27|NA|NA|TRBJ2-1
CASSLMAEGRNEQFF
TGTGCCAGCAGTTTAATGGCGGAGGGACGGAATGAGCAGTTCTTC
>TRBV5-1|TRBD1|few|TRBJ2-5
CASSSTQGAETQYF
TGCGCCAGCAGCTCCACTCAGGGGGCAGAGACCCAGTACTTC
>TRBV7-8|NA|NA|TRBJ1-4
CASSSGRVNEKLFF
TGTGCCAGCAGCTCGGGTCGGGTTAATGAAAAACTGTTTTTT
>TRBV5-6|TRBD1|NA|TRBJ1-2
CASSPGQGAVGYPF
TGTGCCAGCAGCCCGGGACAGGGAGCTGTCGGCTACCCCTTC
>TRBV7-6|TRBD2|NA|TRBJ2-5
CASSLGSGRRETQYF
TGTGCCAGCAGCTTAGGGAGCGGGAGGCGGGAGACCCAGTACTTC